This T cell receptor beta chain was recovered during a study of T-cell reconstitution after alpha-beta-depleted transplantation in children (dated by TCRdb to the mid-2010s). With regard to the full study: Using TCR repertoire profiling, the study quantitatively followed how T-cell immune reconstitution unfolded in children after TCRalphabeta/CD19-depleted allogeneic hematopoietic cell transplantation. General conclusions and limits of the study: Over subsequent months, a decline in hyperexpanded clone frequencies was noted, and after one year, T-cell counts and TCRbeta diversity were mostly ascribed to newly produced T cells. The high TCRbeta diversity at day 60 in some patients was ascribed to recipient T cells and intrathymic progenitors that had survived conditioning. About two months after transplant, the apparently early recovery of alphabetaT-cell counts reportedly depended on just several hundred clones that had expanded rapidly and came from non-depleted graft cells.

What the treatment or condition label conveys for this sample: allogeneic hematopoietic cell transplantation with graft depleted of TCRalphabeta T cells and CD19 B cells. TCRalphabeta/CD19-depleted allogeneic hematopoietic cell grafts were given to the transplant recipients, all of whom were children. Germline trimming amounts to 3 bases on V and 5 bases on J, with 12 as the count of junction bases outside the gene matches. The CDR3 measures 17 amino acids from cysteine to phenylalanine. Solely the CDR3 DNA is kept, with 51 bases framed from the first base. From the germline V gene, CDR1 is SGHVS and CDR2 is FQNEAQ. Library creation used PCR. TCRdb records Illumina HiSeq 2500 as the sequencer. TCR libraries were prepared with molecular barcoding, using unique molecular identifiers to normalize TCRbeta repertoire quantification. TCRdb reworked the public reads: Q25 trimming with fastp, MiXCR clone assembly, productive beta chains retained. When rows share a CDR3 protein, they turn into one entry using the most common DNA and genes. Within this sample are almost 500,000 distinct CDR3 sequences, with over 9.5% of them counted one time only. The ten largest make up 2% to 2.5% of the sample.

This clonotype was detected a few times. The antigen it binds to is not known. Base qualities are not provided; no much larger clone lies one nucleotide away. The chain is assembled from TRBV7-8 and TRBJ2-3; the junction holds 9 bases that match TRBD2. This TCR derives from a child aged 2-15 years with inherited bone marrow failure, due to receive a stem cell transplant. Sequencing used PBMCs, obtained before TCRalphabeta/CD19-depleted stem cell transplant. The CDR3 region has the sequence CASSFPAGLAGKDTQYF. The DNA is TGTGCCAGCAGCTTCCCCGCGGGGCTAGCGGGAAAAGATACGCAGTATTTT.